One and the same sample provided the 15 T cell receptor beta chains below, sequenced in a study of identical twins. Via MiXCR, TCRdb re-called the 5' RACE reads, giving one row per CDR3 protein. The sample lists about 520,000 distinct CDR3 sequences; around 20% were seen once. These data were likewise used in another study, on T cells expressing NK-cell markers.

The sample comprised CD4+ T cells sorted from blood. The source of these receptors is a woman aged 18-29 years in good health.

This clonotype was picked up a small number of times. The chain recombines TRBV9 with TRBJ2-2; 7 nucleotides match TRBD1. Trimming cost V 4 bases and J 2 bases; bases outside gene matches: 8. The CDR3 extends over 16 amino acids. CDR1 is SGDLS, CDR2 YYNGEE, per germline. CDR3 sequence (DNA): TGTGCCAGCAGCAAAACCGGGACAGACAACACCGGGGAGCTGTTTTTT. Translation: CASSKTGTDNTGELFF.

This chain connects TRBV2 to TRBJ1-1; D uncertain. The CDR3 has 18 amino acids. Germline CDR1 SNHLY, CDR2 FYNNEI. V was trimmed by 7 bases and J by 7 bases, leaving 31 bases between them. CDR3 nucleotide sequence: TGTGCCAGCATTGTTGGACTTTTGGGTGCCCCGCGAACCGATGAAGCTTTCTTT. This translates into CASIVGLLGAPRTDEAFF.

A few counts support this clonotype. V and J are TRBV19 and TRBJ2-3; 7 nucleotides agree with TRBD1. CDR1 and CDR2 (germline): LNHDA, SQIVND (reference sequence). V lost 9 bases to trimming and J lost 10 bases; unmatched junction nucleotides: 7. CDR3 size: 11 residues. In nucleotides, the CDR3 is TGTGCCAGCGCCACACAGGGGCCGCAGTATTTT. Its translation is CASATQGPQYF.

The chain is built from TRBV7-2 and TRBJ2-7; 10 bases are a match to TRBD2. Germline V gene lookup returns CDR1 SGHTA and CDR2 FQGNSA. This CDR3 has 15 residues. The J segment lost 7 bases and the V segment lost 3 bases, leaving 9 bases of the junction unmatched. The CDR3 loop is CASSFGGSGRYEQYF. The CDR3 bases are TGTGCCAGCAGCTTTGGGGGTAGCGGGAGGTATGAGCAGTACTTC.

This clonotype has only a few counts. V is TRBV5-1 and J is TRBJ2-7; TRBD2 is a possible D gene (5 bases). The CDR3 totals 11 residues. V was trimmed by 8 bases and J by 3 bases, leaving 9 bases between them. Germline CDR1 reads SGHRS; CDR2 reads YFSETQ. The CDR3 DNA sequence: TGCGCCAGAGGACGGGGCTACGAGCAGTACTTC. Translated: CARGRGYEQYF.

This clonotype has only a few counts. This chain joins TRBV20-1 and TRBJ1-1; no definite D call. Germline V lookup: CDR1 DFQATT, CDR2 SNEGSKA (reference sequence). V was clipped by 0 bases and J by 0 bases, with 5 bases between them. This CDR3 is built from 13 residues. In DNA form, the CDR3 reads TGCAGTGCTAGAGAGTCCGTGAACACTGAAGCTTTCTTT. It codes for CSARESVNTEAFF.

The chain has TRBV4-3 and TRBJ1-1; no clear D. The V gene lost 0 bases and the J gene lost 1 base, with 9 bases spanning the gap. Germline CDR1 LGHNA, CDR2 YSLEER. The CDR3 length is 15 residues. The CDR3 here is CASSQDEGTNTEAFF. The CDR3 DNA reads as TGCGCCAGCAGCCAAGATGAGGGTACGAACACTGAAGCTTTCTTT.

This chain uses TRBV2 with TRBJ2-2; the D is unclear. This CDR3 has 13 amino acids. Germline loops: CDR1 SNHLY, CDR2 FYNNEI. V dropped 4 bases and J dropped 4 bases, with 7 bases sitting between them. The CDR3 loop is CASSAEPTGELFF. In nucleotides, the CDR3 is TGTGCCAGCAGTGCCGAGCCCACCGGGGAGCTGTTTTTT.

V usage is TRBV10-2 and J usage is TRBJ1-6; D possibly corresponds to TRBD1 (5 bases). The CDR3 runs to 15 residues. Trimming shortened V by 5 bases and J by 5 bases, and 13 bases separated the two germline ends. The V gene's germline CDR1 is WSHSY and CDR2 SAAADI. The DNA of the CDR3 is TGCGCCAGCAGTAGAACGGGACCGGATAATTCACCCCTCCACTTT. Translation: CASSRTGPDNSPLHF.

The rearrangement links TRBV5-5 to TRBJ2-7; 8 bases align to TRBD1. The V gene end was trimmed by 4 bases and the J gene end by 3 bases; junction bases not matched to a gene: 3. The length of the CDR3 is 13 residues. Germline lookup yields CDR1 SGHKS and CDR2 YYEKEE (reference sequence). CDR3 in amino acids: CASSPDRDYEQYF. CDR3 in DNA: TGTGCCAGCAGCCCGGACAGGGACTACGAGCAGTACTTC. Full variable domain (rest looked up from reference TRBV5-5 and TRBJ2-7): DAGVTQSPTHLIKTRGQQVTLRCSPISGHKSVSWYQQVLGQGPQFIFQYYEKEERGRGNFPDRFSARQFPNYSSELNVNALLLGDSALYLCASSPDRDYEQYFGPGTRLTVT.

V and J are TRBV6-5 and TRBJ2-2, with D uncertain. The V end was cut by 0 bases, the J end by 1 base, with 9 bases between. The CDR3 length is 16 residues. CDR1 and CDR2 from the germline V gene are MNHEY and SVGAGI. The CDR3 DNA is TGTGCCAGCAGTTACTCGTGGCAGGTGAACACCGGGGAGCTGTTTTTT. It codes for CASSYSWQVNTGELFF.

J is TRBJ2-5 and V is TRBV29-1; the D gene is possibly TRBD1 (5 bases). Looked up from germline, CDR1 is SQVTM and CDR2 is ANQGSEA. The CDR3 is 15 amino acids. Trimming took 1 base from V and 2 from J, leaving 14 bases between them. The CDR3 is CSVEGGIFYQETQYF. The CDR3 bases are TGCAGCGTTGAAGGGGGCATTTTTTATCAAGAGACCCAGTACTTC.

The rearrangement uses TRBV5-1 and TRBJ1-1; weak D call: TRBD1 (6 bases). The V end lost 3 bases, the J end lost 2 bases, and 14 bases lay between the germline ends. The CDR3 is 15 amino acids. Germline V CDR1 and CDR2: SGHRS, YFSETQ. CDR3 protein: CASSSSGTPNTEAFF. DNA of the CDR3: TGCGCCAGCAGCTCCTCCGGGACACCCAACACTGAAGCTTTCTTT. The variable domain in full, completed from reference TRBV5-1 and TRBJ1-1, reads KAGVTQTPRYLIKTRGQQVTLSCSPISGHRSVSWYQQTPGQGLQFLFEYFSETQRNKGNFPGRFSGRQFSNSRSEMNVSTLELGDSALYLCASSSSGTPNTEAFFGQGTRLTVV.

The chain uses TRBV20-1 and TRBJ2-7, with D perhaps given as TRBD1 or TRBD2 (5 bases each). Germline CDR1 reads DFQATT; CDR2 reads SNEGSKA (reference sequence). The V end lost 3 bases, the J end lost 6 bases, and 18 bases lay between the germline ends. This CDR3 comprises 14 residues. CDR3: CSARALGTYPEQYF. CDR3 coding DNA: TGCAGTGCTAGGGCCCTGGGGACCTACCCCGAGCAGTACTTC.

The V call is TRBV27, the J call TRBJ1-6; 10 bases map to TRBD1. Losses at the gene ends were 4 bases for V and 10 bases for J; bases not matched to a gene: 7. The length of the CDR3 is 15 residues. Germline loops: CDR1 MNHEY, CDR2 SMNVEV (reference sequence). CDR3 loop: CASSYSTGGGSPLHF. The CDR3 coding sequence is TGTGCCAGCAGTTACTCGACAGGGGGCGGATCACCCCTCCACTTT.